The 25 T cell receptor beta chains reported below all come from one sample, sequenced in a study of OX40 agonist ivuxolimab in advanced cancers. Libraries were prepared by immunoSEQ multiplex PCR; TCRdb keeps only in-frame clonotypes and omits some of them. The table has around 90,000 clones, about 87% seen once; the top ten hold about 4%. The specimen was CD4+ or CD8+ T cells sorted from blood, collected in a trial of the OX40 agonist ivuxolimab. These receptors all stem from an adult with an advanced solid tumor such as melanoma, head and neck, liver or kidney cancer.

The chain joins TRBV7-9 to TRBJ2-4, with D hard to call. The CDR3 contains 16 residues. The V end was cut by 5 bases, the J end by 0 bases, with 14 bases between. Looked up from germline, CDR1 is SEHNR and CDR2 is FQNEAQ (reference sequence). The CDR3 DNA sequence: TGTGCCAGCAGCAGGATGGTTGGGCTAGCCAAAAACATTCAGTACTTC. Translated: CASSRMVGLAKNIQYF.

The chain uses TRBV19 and TRBJ2-7; 9 bases map to TRBD2. Germline assignment: CDR1 LNHDA and CDR2 SQIVND (reference sequence). J lost 0 bases, V lost 5 bases, and 5 bases had no gene match. This CDR3 has 15 amino acids. CDR3 amino acids: CASSALAGSSYEQYF. The CDR3, as DNA: TGTGCCAGTAGTGCCCTAGCGGGAAGCTCCTACGAGCAGTACTTC.

The V gene is TRBV11-2, the J gene TRBJ2-4; D ambiguous. Trimming cost V 1 base and J 4 bases, with 17 bases left between them. The length of the CDR3 is 17 residues. Germline lookup yields CDR1 SGHAT and CDR2 FQNNGV. CDR3 in DNA: TGTGCCAGCAGCTTAGCGGGTGGGGTCGTGGTTAAAAACATTCAGTACTTC. Translation: CASSLAGGVVVKNIQYF.

This rearrangement joins TRBV5-4 to TRBJ1-2; TRBD1 matches 12 bases. Germline V CDR1 and CDR2: SGHNT, YYREEE (reference sequence). V trimming: 4 bases; J trimming: 7 bases; junction bases outside the gene matches: 11. There are 16 residues in the CDR3. The CDR3 spells CASSVTRDRGRGGYTF. The CDR3 DNA reads TGTGCCAGCAGCGTTACACGGGACAGGGGGCGCGGTGGCTACACCTTC.

This clone was seen only once. The chain carries TRBV5-1 and TRBJ1-4, with 8 bases fitting TRBD1. V was clipped by 4 bases and J by 6 bases; unmatched bases: 11. CDR3 length equals 16 residues. Germline V gene sequence: CDR1 SGHRS, CDR2 YFSETQ. CDR3 coding DNA: TGCGCCAGCAGCCTAAGACCACAGGGGGAGGATGAAAAACTGTTTTTT. This codes for CASSLRPQGEDEKLFF.

The V gene is TRBV5-1, the J gene TRBJ1-2; D remains ambiguous. The CDR3 sequence is 15 residues long. The ends were cut back, 4 bases at V and 3 bases at J, with 16 bases in the middle. Germline CDR1 and CDR2: SGHRS and YFSETQ. CDR3: CASSPRPQRDYGYTF. The CDR3 DNA sequence: TGCGCCAGCAGCCCACGACCCCAGAGGGACTATGGCTACACCTTC.

The chain has TRBV19 and TRBJ1-6; D unclear. Germline loops: CDR1 LNHDA, CDR2 SQIVND (reference sequence). V was clipped by 4 bases and J by 10 bases, with 14 bases between them. The CDR3 length is 14 residues. The CDR3 DNA is TGTGCCAGTAGTAACCGGGCCTCCGGCTCACCCCTCCACTTT. Protein sequence: CASSNRASGSPLHF.

The chain carries TRBV12-5 and TRBJ2-1; 9 bases are shared with TRBD1. Germline CDR1 is LGHNT and CDR2 is FRNRAP. V was pared by 7 bases and J by 7 bases, with 17 bases of the junction left unmatched. The CDR3 runs to 17 residues. In DNA form, the CDR3 reads TGTGCTAGTGTTGGGGGGACGGACAGGGGTTTGCGGAATGAGCAGTTCTTC. Amino acids: CASVGGTDRGLRNEQFF.

This clone was seen once. The chain couples TRBV5-6 to TRBJ2-1, with 9 bases lining up with TRBD1. The germline gives CDR1 SGHDT, CDR2 YYEEEE. V lost 0 bases to trimming and J lost 7 bases; unmatched junction nucleotides: 11. CDR3 size: 17 residues. CDR3 region: CASSLDAGTGIGNEQFF. CDR3 sequence (DNA): TGTGCCAGCAGCTTGGATGCAGGGACAGGGATAGGGAATGAGCAGTTCTTC. The full variable domain, in which reference TRBV5-6 and TRBJ2-1 provide the parts outside the CDR3, is DAGVTQSPTHLIKTRGQQVTLRCSPKSGHDTVSWYQQALGQGPQFIFQYYEEEERQRGNFPDRFSGHQFPNYSSELNVNALLLGDSALYLCASSLDAGTGIGNEQFFGPGTRLTVL.

The rearrangement links TRBV6-6 to TRBJ2-5, with TRBD2 matching 9 bases. Germline CDR1 reads MNHNY; CDR2 reads SVGAGI (reference sequence). There are 15 residues in the CDR3. V gave up 8 bases and J gave up 1 base; unmatched junction bases: 8. The CDR3 loop reads CASLEVAGAQETQYF. The CDR3 DNA reads as TGTGCCAGCTTAGAGGTAGCGGGAGCCCAAGAGACCCAGTACTTC.

The chain is built from TRBV7-3 and TRBJ1-2, with 7 nucleotides matching TRBD1. CDR1 is SGHTA and CDR2 is FQGTGA in the germline V gene. V trimming: 4 bases; J trimming: 2 bases; junction bases outside the gene matches: 7. The CDR3 totals 15 residues. CDR3 protein: CASSSLPGQNYGYTF. The CDR3, as DNA: TGTGCCAGCAGCTCCCTCCCGGGACAGAACTATGGCTACACCTTC.

This chain links TRBV28 with TRBJ2-3; D possibly corresponds to TRBD1 (6 bases). Trimming removed 6 bases at V and 6 bases at J, with 10 bases between. CDR3 size: 12 residues. From germline, CDR1 is MDHEN and CDR2 SYDVKM. CDR3 sequence reads: CASRDRRDTQYF. CDR3 DNA sequence: TGTGCCAGCAGGGACAGAAGGGATACGCAGTATTTT.

V gene TRBV11-2 combines with J gene TRBJ2-5, with 8 bases aligning to TRBD2. Germline trimming cut 5 bases from V and 2 bases from J; bases unmatched to any gene: 1. The CDR3 is 13 amino acids. In germline, CDR1 is SGHAT, CDR2 FQNNGV. The CDR3 sequence is CASSRGGQETQYF. Here the CDR3 DNA reads TGTGCCAGCAGCCGGGGGGGGCAAGAGACCCAGTACTTC.

This clone has just a few counts. V is TRBV9 and J is TRBJ1-1; no firm D call. Germline V gene lookup returns CDR1 SGDLS and CDR2 YYNGEE. V was shortened by 0 bases and J by 3 bases, with 9 bases between the two germline ends. CDR3 length: 14 residues. The CDR3 loop is CASSVVGGDTEAFF. CDR3 in DNA: TGTGCCAGCAGCGTAGTGGGTGGTGACACTGAAGCTTTCTTT. Full variable domain (outside the CDR3, taken from reference TRBV9 and TRBJ1-1): DSGVTQTPKHLITATGQRVTLRCSPRSGDLSVYWYQQSLDQGLQFLIQYYNGEERAKGNILERFSAQQFPDLHSELNLSSLELGDSALYFCASSVVGGDTEAFFGQGTRLTVV.

The J gene is TRBJ1-1, the V gene TRBV6-4; TRBD1 is a possible D gene (6 bases). The V gene lost 1 base and the J gene lost 9 bases, with 18 bases spanning the gap. This CDR3 contains 15 residues. CDR1 is MRHNA and CDR2 is SNTAGT in the germline V gene. The CDR3 protein is CASSDLGQLGIKAFF. CDR3 nucleotides: TGTGCCAGCAGTGACTTAGGACAGCTGGGGATTAAAGCTTTCTTT.

In this sample, this clone turned up a few times. The chain couples TRBV5-1 to TRBJ1-1; D is possibly TRBD1 (5 bases). CDR1 is SGHRS and CDR2 is YFSETQ in the germline V gene. The CDR3 is 14 amino acids. The V end was cut by 5 bases, the J end by 1 base, with 12 bases between. CDR3 protein: CASRTGESNTEAFF. In DNA, the CDR3 is TGCGCCAGCAGAACAGGAGAATCGAACACTGAAGCTTTCTTT.

This clone has only a few counts. The chain employs TRBV6-1 and TRBJ1-2; 8 bases are a match to TRBD1. The V gene's germline CDR1 is MNHNS and CDR2 SASEGT. The CDR3 length is 15 residues. V lost 5 bases and J lost 4; bases outside the gene matches: 9. The CDR3 here is CASSQRQGTGYGYTF. CDR3 coding DNA: TGTGCCAGCAGTCAAAGACAGGGGACAGGCTATGGCTACACCTTC.

This clone was recorded a few times. J is TRBJ1-5 and V is TRBV10-3; D not certain. Germline CDR1 reads ENHRY; CDR2 reads SYGVKD. This CDR3 is 12 amino acids long. V lost 6 bases and J 9 bases, leaving 12 bases between the germline ends. The CDR3: CAISAEPWPQHF. CDR3 bases: TGTGCCATCAGCGCAGAGCCATGGCCCCAGCATTTT.

The chain couples TRBV19 to TRBJ2-7; TRBD2 agrees at 10 bases. There are 12 residues in the CDR3. Trimming cost V 9 bases and J 5 bases; bases outside gene matches: 4. Germline CDR1 is LNHDA and CDR2 is SQIVND (reference sequence). CDR3 region: CASRTSGHEQYF. The CDR3 DNA follows: TGTGCCAGCCGGACTAGCGGCCACGAGCAGTACTTC.

The rearrangement links TRBV10-2 to TRBJ2-7; D might be TRBD1 (5 bases). Trimming shortened V by 7 bases and J by 5 bases, and 9 bases separated the two germline ends. Germline V gives CDR1 WSHSY, CDR2 SAAADI. The CDR3 is made up of 11 amino acids. The CDR3 DNA reads as TGCGCCAGCACCAGGGTCCACGAGCAGTACTTC. Translation: CASTRVHEQYF.

The chain combines TRBV4-2 with TRBJ2-5; D is possibly TRBD2 (6 bases). The J call may be incorrect, as the DNA end agrees better with TRBJ2-7. Germline CDR1 is LGHNA and CDR2 is YNFKEQ. The CDR3 loop spans 12 amino acids. The CDR3 spells CASSPSAGEQYF. CDR3 nucleotides: TGTGCCAGCAGCCCCTCAGCGGGCGAGCAGTACTTC.

In its sample, this clone was seen once. The J gene is TRBJ1-2, the V gene TRBV6-1, with D possibly being TRBD1 (5 bases). The CDR3 loop spans 13 amino acids. Germline V gene sequence: CDR1 MNHNS, CDR2 SASEGT. V dropped 3 bases and J dropped 4 bases, with 9 bases sitting between them. This chain's CDR3 is CASSEGQGYGYTF. CDR3 nucleotide sequence: TGTGCCAGCAGTGAGGGGCAGGGCTATGGCTACACCTTC.

Here the CDR3 reads CASSPTLAGVGETQYF. CDR3 DNA: TGTGCCAGCAGCCCCACACTAGCGGGAGTAGGTGAGACCCAGTACTTC. The chain links TRBV7-9 to TRBJ2-5; 11 bases are a match to TRBD2. The CDR3 extends over 16 amino acids. The germline CDR1 and CDR2 sequences are SEHNR and FQNEAQ (reference sequence). Trimming cost V 5 bases and J 5 bases; bases outside gene matches: 10. Using reference TRBV7-9 and TRBJ2-5 for the parts outside the CDR3, the full variable domain is DTGVSQNPRHKITKRGQNVTFRCDPISEHNRLYWYRQTLGQGPEFLTYFQNEAQLEKSRLLSDRFSAERPKGSFSTLEIQRTEQGDSAMYLCASSPTLAGVGETQYFGPGTRLLVL.

This clone was detected once. The V call is TRBV25-1, the J call TRBJ1-3; D is perhaps TRBD1 (6 bases). V shed 3 bases and J shed 4 bases, with 13 bases lying between them. CDR3 length equals 15 residues. Germline V lookup: CDR1 MGHDK, CDR2 SYGVNS. For the CDR3, the DNA is TGTGCCAGCAGTGAGGTGGCAGGGGACGGAAACACCATATATTTT. Translated: CASSEVAGDGNTIYF.

The rearrangement joins TRBV9 to TRBJ1-3; maybe TRBD1 (5 bases). Deletions cut 0 bases from V and 2 bases from J, with 9 bases between. This CDR3 has 15 residues. Germline V gene lookup returns CDR1 SGDLS and CDR2 YYNGEE. In nucleotides, the CDR3 is TGTGCCAGCAGCGTAGGTATGGGGGCTGGAAACACCATATATTTT. Amino acids: CASSVGMGAGNTIYF. Full variable domain (remainder filled in from reference TRBV9 and TRBJ1-3): DSGVTQTPKHLITATGQRVTLRCSPRSGDLSVYWYQQSLDQGLQFLIQYYNGEERAKGNILERFSAQQFPDLHSELNLSSLELGDSALYFCASSVGMGAGNTIYFGEGSWLTVV.